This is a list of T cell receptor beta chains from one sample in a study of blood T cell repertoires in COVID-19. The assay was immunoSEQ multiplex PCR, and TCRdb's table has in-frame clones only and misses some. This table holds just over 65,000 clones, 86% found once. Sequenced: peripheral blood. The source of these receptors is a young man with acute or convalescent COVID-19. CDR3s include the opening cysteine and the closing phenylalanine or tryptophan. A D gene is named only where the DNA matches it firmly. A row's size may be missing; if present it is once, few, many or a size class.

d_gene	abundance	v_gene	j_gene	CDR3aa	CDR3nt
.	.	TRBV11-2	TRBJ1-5	CASSLDAGQPQHF	TGTGCCAGCAGCTTAGACGCCGGTCAGCCCCAGCATTTT
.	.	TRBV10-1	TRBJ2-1	CASSASVGNEQFF	TGCGCCAGCAGCGCCTCGGTCGGGAATGAGCAGTTCTTC
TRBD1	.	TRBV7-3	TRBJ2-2	CASSRQGAGGELFF	TGTGCCAGCAGCCGACAGGGGGCCGGCGGGGAGCTGTTTTTT
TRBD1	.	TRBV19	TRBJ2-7	CASSAQGYEQYF	TGTGCCAGTAGTGCACAGGGGTACGAGCAGTACTTC
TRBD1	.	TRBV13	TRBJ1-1	CASSDVRQGWWINTEAFF	TGTGCCAGCAGCGACGTTAGACAGGGGTGGTGGATAAACACTGAAGCTTTCTTT
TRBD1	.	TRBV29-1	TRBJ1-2	CSVDRTGANYGYTF	TGCAGCGTTGATAGGACAGGGGCTAACTATGGCTACACCTTC
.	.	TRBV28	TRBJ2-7	CASSPPSASSYEQYF	TGTGCCAGCAGCCCCCCTAGCGCGAGCTCCTACGAGCAGTACTTC
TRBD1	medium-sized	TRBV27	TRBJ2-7	CASRPRQGLYEQYF	TGTGCCAGCAGGCCCCGACAGGGGTTATACGAGCAGTACTTC
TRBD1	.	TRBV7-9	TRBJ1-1	CASSSTGFYAFF	TGTGCCAGCAGCTCGACAGGGTTTTATGCTTTCTTT
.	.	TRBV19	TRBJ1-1	CASSSTGRTEAFF	TGTGCCAGTAGTTCTACAGGGAGAACTGAAGCTTTCTTT
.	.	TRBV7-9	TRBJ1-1	CASSVQGRTEAFF	TGTGCCAGCAGCGTACAGGGTCGGACTGAAGCTTTCTTT
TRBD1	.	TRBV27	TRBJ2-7	CASSTGGGAQYREQYF	TGTGCCAGCAGTACAGGGGGCGGGGCCCAATACCGCGAGCAGTACTTC
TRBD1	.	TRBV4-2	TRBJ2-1	CASSQFQGDYNEQFF	TGTGCCAGCAGCCAGTTTCAGGGGGACTACAATGAGCAGTTCTTC
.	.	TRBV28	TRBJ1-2	CASSPRGYGYTF	TGTGCCAGCAGCCCCCGGGGCTATGGCTACACCTTC
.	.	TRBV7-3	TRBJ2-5	CASSDNSGTQYF	TGTGCCAGCAGCGACAACTCTGGGACCCAGTACTTC
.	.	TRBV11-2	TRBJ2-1	CASSFGTGDEQFF	TGTGCCAGCAGCTTTGGTACGGGGGATGAGCAGTTCTTC
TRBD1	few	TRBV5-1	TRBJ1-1	CASSLAGTGGMNTEAFF	TGCGCCAGCAGCTTGGCCGGGACAGGGGGGATGAACACTGAAGCTTTCTTT
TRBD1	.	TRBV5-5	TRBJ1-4	CASSSETDRLTTNEKLFF	TGTGCCAGCAGCTCCGAAACGGACAGGTTGACAACTAATGAAAAACTGTTTTTT
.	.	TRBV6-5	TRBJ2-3	CASEGNTDTQYF	TGTGCCAGTGAGGGAAACACAGATACGCAGTATTTT
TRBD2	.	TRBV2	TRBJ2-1	CASARGRGYNEQFF	TGTGCCAGCGCACGGGGGAGGGGATACAATGAGCAGTTCTTC
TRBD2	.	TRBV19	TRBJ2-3	CASSETSGSMNTQYF	TGTGCCAGTAGTGAGACTAGCGGGAGCATGAATACGCAGTATTTT
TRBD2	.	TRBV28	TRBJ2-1	CASRTPTSGRAGEQFF	TGTGCCAGCAGGACTCCGACTAGCGGGAGGGCCGGTGAGCAGTTCTTC
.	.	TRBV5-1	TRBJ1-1	CASSFSGQDTEAFF	TGCGCCAGCAGCTTCAGCGGGCAGGACACTGAAGCTTTCTTT
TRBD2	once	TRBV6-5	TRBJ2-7	CASSYNCGGEYYEQYF	TGTGCCAGCAGTTATAATTGCGGGGGAGAGTACTACGAGCAGTACTTC
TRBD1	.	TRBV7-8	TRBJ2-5	CASSFSGGETQYF	TGTGCCAGCAGCTTTTCAGGGGGTGAGACCCAGTACTTC
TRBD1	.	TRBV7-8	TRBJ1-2	CASSLETGLSYGYTF	TGTGCCAGCAGCTTAGAGACAGGGCTATCATATGGCTACACCTTC
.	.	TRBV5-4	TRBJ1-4	CASSLSRAGNEKLFF	TGTGCCAGCAGCTTGTCGAGGGCAGGAAACGAAAAACTGTTTTTT
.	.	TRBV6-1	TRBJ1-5	CASSELRGFNQPQHF	TGTGCCAGCAGTGAACTAAGGGGATTCAATCAGCCCCAGCATTTT
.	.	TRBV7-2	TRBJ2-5	CASSLFQLAQETQYF	TGTGCCAGCAGCTTATTTCAGCTAGCCCAAGAGACCCAGTACTTC
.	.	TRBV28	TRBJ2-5	CASSFRSLGETQYF	TGTGCCAGCAGTTTTAGGAGTCTCGGAGAGACCCAGTACTTC
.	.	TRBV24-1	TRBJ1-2	CATSDLRRGEGWDGYTF	TGTGCCACCAGTGATTTGCGCCGAGGGGAGGGTTGGGATGGCTACACCTTC
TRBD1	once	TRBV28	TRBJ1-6	CASSFARGHSPLHF	TGTGCCAGCAGTTTCGCCAGGGGGCATTCACCCCTCCACTTT
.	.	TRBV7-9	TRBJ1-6	CASSSQESSYNSPLHF	TGTGCCAGCAGCAGCCAGGAAAGCTCCTATAATTCACCCCTCCACTTT
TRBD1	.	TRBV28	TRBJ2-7	CASRRDRASYEQYF	TGTGCCAGTAGAAGGGACAGAGCCTCCTACGAGCAGTACTTC
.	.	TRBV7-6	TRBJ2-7	CASSPTGSPSERQYF	TGTGCCAGCAGTCCTACAGGGTCTCCAAGCGAAAGGCAGTACTTC
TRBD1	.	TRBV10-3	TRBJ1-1	CAISRQGRDTEAFF	TGTGCCATCAGTAGACAGGGGCGCGACACTGAAGCTTTCTTT
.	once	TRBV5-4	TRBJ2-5	CASSLERDETQYF	TGTGCCAGCAGCTTGGAGCGCGACGAGACCCAGTACTTC
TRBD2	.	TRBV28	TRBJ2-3	CASSQTSGRTDTQYF	TGTGCCAGCAGTCAGACTAGCGGGAGAACAGATACGCAGTATTTT
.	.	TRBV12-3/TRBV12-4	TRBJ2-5	CASSRRQTQYF	TGTGCCAGCAGCAGGAGGCAGACCCAGTACTTC
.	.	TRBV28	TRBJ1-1	CASSPQGGTEAFF	TGTGCCAGCAGCCCGCAGGGAGGCACTGAAGCTTTCTTT
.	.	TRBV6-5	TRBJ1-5	CASSSDKSQPQHF	TGTGCCAGCAGCAGTGACAAAAGTCAGCCCCAGCATTTT
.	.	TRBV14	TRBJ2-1	CASSQERQQFF	TGTGCCAGCAGCCAAGAGCGCCAGCAGTTCTTC
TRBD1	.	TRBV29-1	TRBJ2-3	CSVEDVTGVTDTQYF	TGCAGCGTTGAAGATGTGACAGGGGTCACAGATACGCAGTATTTT
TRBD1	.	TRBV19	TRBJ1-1	CASSAGGTEAFF	TGTGCCAGTAGCGCAGGGGGCACTGAAGCTTTCTTT
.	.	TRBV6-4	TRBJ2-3	CASSGASGTDTQYF	TGTGCCAGCAGTGGGGCTAGCGGCACAGATACGCAGTATTTT
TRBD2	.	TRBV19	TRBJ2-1	CASSIGGLAGEGEQFF	TGTGCCAGTAGTATAGGAGGGCTAGCGGGAGAGGGTGAGCAGTTCTTC
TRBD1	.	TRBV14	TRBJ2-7	CASSLTGGPSYEQYF	TGTGCCAGCAGTCTAACAGGGGGCCCATCCTACGAGCAGTACTTC
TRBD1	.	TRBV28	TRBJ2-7	CASSLDRGSPYEQYF	TGTGCCAGCAGTTTGGACAGGGGTTCCCCCTACGAGCAGTACTTC
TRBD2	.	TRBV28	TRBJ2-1	CASSFSGIPKQFF	TGTGCCAGCAGTTTTAGCGGGATCCCGAAGCAGTTCTTC
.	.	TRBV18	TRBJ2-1	CASSPGGAAYNEQFF	TGTGCCAGCTCACCAGGAGGGGCAGCTTACAATGAGCAGTTCTTC
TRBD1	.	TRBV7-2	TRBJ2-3	CASSLTGGRVFTDTQYF	TGTGCCAGCAGTCTCACAGGGGGCCGTGTTTTCACAGATACGCAGTATTTT
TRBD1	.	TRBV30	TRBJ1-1	CACNYRGRANTEAFF	TGTGCCTGTAATTACAGGGGTCGAGCGAACACTGAAGCTTTCTTT
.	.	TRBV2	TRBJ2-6	CASTGRGLGANVLTF	TGTGCCAGCACCGGACGGGGTTTAGGGGCCAACGTCCTGACTTTC